The source of this TCR beta chain is a study of CD8+ T cells in alopecia areata. About the research overall: Oral tofacitinib, 5 to 10 mg twice daily, was given in an open-label trial. Affected scalp percentage gauged treated patients' severity. The study's findings and limits: Alopecia totalis/universalis scalp especially showed more expanded CD8+ clones than normal scalp. Scalp sample sequencing also detects resident alphabeta T cells of normal skin.

Extraction of RNA preceded its reverse transcription into cDNA, which served as the sequencing template. Data came from immunoSEQ multiplex PCR; TCRdb stores just in-frame clones and leaves some out. The sample lists roughly 180,000 clones, about half occurring once. This clone was seen a handful of times. As yet, its antigen is unknown. The treatment was: oral pan-JAK inhibitor, 5-10 mg twice daily. This CDR3 has 13 amino acids. V was trimmed by 6 bases and J by 2 bases, leaving 14 bases between them. Germline-derived CDR1 and CDR2 are SQVTM and ANQGSEA. The specimen comprised CD8+ T cells sorted from blood, sampled around week 54, from a patient treated with tofacitinib. The clonotype comes from a human donor with alopecia areata. The chain employs TRBV29-1 and TRBJ2-7, with a tentative D call TRBD2 (5 bases). The CDR3 loop is CSVADLSTYEQYF. The CDR3 DNA follows: TGCAGCGTGGCGGACTTGAGCACCTACGAGCAGTACTTC.